This is a list of T cell receptor beta chains from one sample in a study of post-analysis software for immune sequencing data. MiXCR, run by TCRdb on the PCR reads, gives a single entry per CDR3 protein. The table includes 600,000 to 750,000 distinct CDR3 sequences, about 60% detected once. What was sequenced was blood. All receptors derive from a girl aged 2 to 10 with multiple sclerosis. Each CDR3 is given with its conserved first and last residue. D genes are given only for firm matches.

v_call,d_call,j_call,cdr3_aa
TRBV7-3,NA,TRBJ2-1,CASSLTRQDEQFF
TRBV20-1,TRBD2,TRBJ2-1,CSAERLAGAYNEQFF
TRBV20-1,NA,TRBJ1-1,CSARDPDLKDTEAFF
TRBV25-1,NA,TRBJ2-7,CASSELYGGDGAYEQYF
TRBV20-1,TRBD2,TRBJ2-7,CSADVPASGGPYEQYF
TRBV9,TRBD2,TRBJ2-1,CASSVDGGAYNEQFF
TRBV6-4,TRBD1,TRBJ2-3,CASSDSRGQGSDTQYF
TRBV10-3,TRBD2,TRBJ2-1,CAIRLAGGEQFF
TRBV7-3,NA,TRBJ2-7,CASSVNVGEQYF
TRBV5-5,NA,TRBJ1-4,CASSLGQPNEKLFF
TRBV11-2,NA,TRBJ1-3,CASSLDRGNTIYF
TRBV20-1,NA,TRBJ2-3,CSARQESIRDRTDTQYF
TRBV20-1,NA,TRBJ2-7,CSARRFGGRNYEQYF
TRBV6-5,TRBD1,TRBJ2-7,CASSDRGLGSYEQYF
TRBV12-3/TRBV12-4,NA,TRBJ1-2,CASSFIHGGYTF
TRBV13,TRBD1,TRBJ2-7,CASSSTNNRGIHEQYF
TRBV6-1,NA,TRBJ2-3,CASSEDRVGTDTQYF
TRBV12-5,NA,TRBJ2-6,CASGLVRPGTAGSSGANVLTF
TRBV15,TRBD1,TRBJ1-6,CATSRGTGWNSPLHF
TRBV5-1,NA,TRBJ2-4,CASSPDTTKNIQYF
TRBV4-2,NA,TRBJ2-5,CASSQERQGETQYF
TRBV20-1,NA,TRBJ2-7,CSASPRQSYLYEQYF
TRBV5-1,NA,TRBJ2-1,CASSSIPGRVEQFF
TRBV5-1,TRBD2,TRBJ2-3,CASRPGLAGVTDTQYF
TRBV11-2,TRBD1,TRBJ2-3,CASSFGQGADTQYF
TRBV3-1,NA,TRBJ2-1,CASSQDWGTRKREQFF
TRBV20-1,NA,TRBJ1-5,CSAVEGSGPQPQHF
TRBV11-2,TRBD2,TRBJ2-7,CASSGGLAVSYEQYF
TRBV12-3/TRBV12-4,NA,TRBJ2-1,CASGGWEQFF
TRBV15,TRBD1,TRBJ2-7,CATSRDQGQPYEQYF
TRBV3-1,NA,TRBJ2-7,CASSQDLGLALLGAQYF
TRBV6-1,TRBD1,TRBJ2-1,CASDAGGAANEQFF
TRBV29-1,TRBD1,TRBJ1-1,CSVTGAGTEAFF
TRBV20-1,TRBD2,TRBJ2-3,CSAPETPGTSGGLWDTQYF
TRBV20-1,NA,TRBJ2-5,CSALSGKGEETQYF
TRBV27,TRBD2,TRBJ2-7,CASRTLLGTITKTSYEQYF
TRBV6-5,NA,TRBJ1-2,CASSYTGFNNYGYTF
TRBV5-1,NA,TRBJ1-1,CASSLLLREVMNTEAFF
TRBV20-1,TRBD2,TRBJ2-1,CSANGLAFSDEQFF
TRBV29-1,NA,TRBJ1-2,CSVDLGDSGYTF
TRBV20-1,TRBD2,TRBJ2-3,CSARAGIAGTTSTDTQYF
TRBV6-6,NA,TRBJ1-2,CASSYGSGGYGYTF
TRBV29-1,TRBD2,TRBJ2-5,CSVLSGTRQETQYF
TRBV18,TRBD1,TRBJ2-7,CASSPYSVWGYIVGDRAYEQYF
TRBV9,NA,TRBJ1-2,CASTTGRGFNYGYTF
TRBV20-1,TRBD2,TRBJ2-4,CSANVLGLAGLKAKNIQYF
TRBV28,NA,TRBJ1-2,CASSPEGVVDGYTF